The 31 T cell receptor beta chains below all came from one sample that was sequenced in a study of immune evolution from preneoplasia to lung adenocarcinoma. Sequencing was performed with immunoSEQ multiplex PCR; in TCRdb, only in-frame clones are kept and a portion is missing. The data show 7,500 to 8,500 clones, roughly two thirds seen once. Sequencing input: FFPE lung adenocarcinoma in situ tissue. These receptors came from a donor at least 70 years old with lung adenocarcinoma. Some clones in this sample may be carry-over from other donors' samples.

This clone was seen a few times. The chain couples TRBV5-6 to TRBJ2-1; D unresolved. CDR1 is SGHDT, CDR2 YYEEEE, per germline. The CDR3 covers 12 residues. V was trimmed by 2 bases and J by 7 bases, leaving 7 bases between them. The CDR3 DNA is TGTGCCAGCAGCTTTAACGGGAATGAGCAGTTCTTC. It encodes CASSFNGNEQFF.

This chain links TRBV30 with TRBJ1-1; D is undetermined. In germline, CDR1 is GTSNPN, CDR2 SVGIG (reference sequence). Trimming took off 3 bases at V and 9 bases at J, with 8 bases between the two ends. CDR3 size: 10 residues. This chain's CDR3 is CAWRSAQAFF. CDR3 sequence (DNA): TGTGCCTGGAGAAGTGCCCAAGCTTTCTTT.

The V call is TRBV9, the J call TRBJ2-1; D assignment may be TRBD1 or TRBD2 (5 bases each). In germline, CDR1 is SGDLS, CDR2 YYNGEE. CDR3 length: 14 amino acids. Trimming removed 3 bases at V and 8 bases at J, with 15 bases between. Here the CDR3 reads CASSEGPRGYEQFF. The DNA of the CDR3 is TGTGCCAGCAGCGAGGGGCCCCGAGGGTATGAGCAGTTCTTC. Based on the CDR3 plus reference TRBV9 and TRBJ2-1, the full variable domain is DSGVTQTPKHLITATGQRVTLRCSPRSGDLSVYWYQQSLDQGLQFLIQYYNGEERAKGNILERFSAQQFPDLHSELNLSSLELGDSALYFCASSEGPRGYEQFFGPGTRLTVL.

Only one count was recorded for this clone. The chain recombines TRBV19 with TRBJ2-5; D possibly corresponds to TRBD2 (5 bases). The CDR3 has 16 residues. The V gene lost 6 bases and the J gene lost 5 bases, with 22 bases spanning the gap. Germline V gene lookup returns CDR1 LNHDA and CDR2 SQIVND (reference sequence). CDR3 protein: CASSPGVEQFTETQYF. The CDR3 DNA is TGTGCCAGTAGCCCCGGGGTGGAGCAGTTTACGGAGACCCAGTACTTC.

The V gene is TRBV27, the J gene TRBJ2-1; maybe TRBD2 (5 bases). The germline V and J ends were trimmed by 6 bases and 8 bases, with 17 bases remaining between them. The CDR3 has 14 residues. CDR1 is MNHEY and CDR2 is SMNVEV in the germline V gene (reference sequence). CDR3: CASSLGGSKDEQFF. The CDR3 bases are TGTGCCAGCAGCTTAGGAGGTTCCAAGGATGAGCAGTTCTTC.

CDR3 region: CASSLDGVQTGELFF. The CDR3 nucleotides read TGCGCCAGCAGCTTGGATGGCGTACAAACCGGGGAGCTGTTTTTT. The chain links TRBV5-1 to TRBJ2-2; D is ambiguous. V lost 0 bases, J lost 5 bases, and 11 bases lay in between. Germline V lookup: CDR1 SGHRS, CDR2 YFSETQ. The length of the CDR3 is 15 residues.

This clone turned up a few times. The chain combines TRBV9 with TRBJ1-2; no definite D call. CDR3 length: 13 amino acids. V gave up 3 bases and J gave up 1 base, with 7 bases separating them. Germline V gene data show CDR1 as SGDLS and CDR2 as YYNGEE. The CDR3 region is CASSAGFNYGYTF. CDR3 nucleotide sequence: TGTGCCAGCAGCGCAGGATTTAACTATGGCTACACCTTC.

This clone was counted a few times. The chain joins TRBV29-1 to TRBJ2-7; 7 bases fit TRBD2. The CDR3 runs 13 residues. Trimming took 7 bases from V and 5 from J; bases not matched to a gene: 11. The germline CDR1 and CDR2 sequences are SQVTM and ANQGSEA. CDR3 sequence: CSAYLADAHEQYF. The CDR3 nucleotides read TGCAGCGCCTACCTAGCGGACGCCCACGAGCAGTACTTC.

The chain combines TRBV10-3 with TRBJ2-1; TRBD2 agrees at 12 bases. CDR3 length equals 17 residues. The V and J ends lost 7 bases and 7 bases, in that order; junction bases with no gene match: 14. The germline V gene encodes CDR1 ENHRY and CDR2 SYGVKD. CDR3 region: CAIMRASGGAVDNEQFF. The CDR3 nucleotides read TGTGCCATCATGCGGGCTAGCGGGGGGGCGGTGGATAATGAGCAGTTCTTC.

The genes are TRBV5-1 and TRBJ2-5, with unresolved D. The CDR3 sequence is 15 residues long. Trimming cost V 3 bases and J 1 base, with 13 bases left between them. The germline V gene encodes CDR1 SGHRS and CDR2 YFSETQ. The CDR3: CASSSAQRTQETQYF. The CDR3 DNA is TGCGCCAGCAGCTCGGCACAGCGAACCCAAGAGACCCAGTACTTC.

The V call is TRBV23-1, the J call TRBJ2-3, with D hard to call. TRBV23-1 is assigned to the ORF class and has an uncertain function. This CDR3 contains 13 residues. The ends were cut back, 5 bases at V and 1 base at J, with 7 bases in the middle. CDR3 in amino acids: CASSKRGTDTQYF. The CDR3, as DNA: TGCGCCAGCAGTAAACGGGGCACAGATACGCAGTATTTT.

As to this clone: Other nucleotide sequences from this sample produce the same CDR3. The chain employs TRBV5-1 and TRBJ1-4, with TRBD1 matching 9 bases. Germline CDR1 is SGHRS and CDR2 is YFSETQ. The CDR3 is 15 amino acids. V shed 3 bases, J shed 4 bases, and the junction held 4 bases outside the gene matches. This CDR3 is CASSSQGAYNEKLFF. In nucleotides, the CDR3 is TGCGCCAGCAGCTCACAGGGGGCCTATAATGAAAAACTGTTTTTT.

The chain links TRBV10-3 to TRBJ2-5; possible D gene TRBD1, 5 bases. The CDR3 is 12 residues long. CDR1 and CDR2 from the germline V gene are ENHRY and SYGVKD. Trimming took off 3 bases at V and 3 bases at J, with 5 bases between the two ends. Here the CDR3 reads CAISDREETQYF. The CDR3 DNA reads as TGTGCCATCAGTGACAGGGAAGAGACCCAGTACTTC.

The chain combines TRBV30 with TRBJ2-1, with 8 bases lining up with TRBD2. This CDR3 is 17 amino acids long. Trimming cost V 0 bases and J 6 bases; bases outside gene matches: 13. Germline V gene lookup returns CDR1 GTSNPN and CDR2 SVGIG (reference sequence). CDR3 in amino acids: CAWSVVDAGTRSNEQFF. CDR3 bases: TGTGCCTGGAGTGTAGTAGATGCCGGGACTAGAAGCAATGAGCAGTTCTTC. The whole variable domain, filled in from reference TRBV30 and TRBJ2-1, reads SQTIHQWPATLVQPVGSPLSLECTVEGTSNPNLYWYRQAAGRGLQLLFYSVGIGQISSEVPQNLSASRPQDRQFILSSKKLLLSDSGFYLCAWSVVDAGTRSNEQFFGPGTRLTVL.

This rearrangement joins TRBV6-6 to TRBJ1-1, with no clear D. The germline gives CDR1 MNHNY, CDR2 SVGAGI (reference sequence). The CDR3 spans 13 residues. V lost 6 bases and J lost 0, with 8 bases in between. The CDR3: CASSPKLNTEAFF. In DNA form, the CDR3 reads TGTGCCAGCAGCCCGAAACTGAACACTGAAGCTTTCTTT.

The gene calls are TRBV11-2 and TRBJ1-2; no definite D call. Trimming cost V 7 bases and J 8 bases, with 17 bases left between them. CDR3 length: 13 amino acids. Germline V CDR1 and CDR2: SGHAT, FQNNGV. The CDR3 region is CASNPDVGQGYTF. The CDR3 DNA sequence: TGTGCCAGCAACCCGGATGTCGGGCAGGGCTACACCTTC.

The chain uses TRBV18 and TRBJ2-1; D remains ambiguous. The germline V gene encodes CDR1 KGHSH and CDR2 LQKENI. This CDR3 region has 12 residues. The ends were cut back, 3 bases at V and 8 bases at J, with 8 bases in the middle. The DNA of the CDR3 is TGTGCCAGCTCACCTACGATGGATGAGCAGTTCTTC. This sequence encodes CASSPTMDEQFF.

This chain links TRBV27 with TRBJ2-2; 8 nucleotides agree with TRBD2. The CDR3 is 15 residues long. The germline gives CDR1 MNHEY, CDR2 SMNVEV (reference sequence). V shed 1 base, J shed 6 bases, and the junction held 4 bases outside the gene matches. This CDR3 reads CASSLYRGGPGELFF. For the CDR3, the DNA is TGTGCCAGCAGTTTATACCGGGGGGGACCCGGGGAGCTGTTTTTT.

This chain joins TRBV6-1 and TRBJ2-3, with 7 bases matching TRBD2. This CDR3 region has 14 residues. Trimming removed 4 bases from V and 2 bases from J; junction bases left unmatched: 3. The V gene's germline CDR1 is MNHNS and CDR2 SASEGT. CDR3 DNA: TGTGCCAGCAGTGGCGGACTAGACACAGATACGCAGTATTTT. This codes for CASSGGLDTDTQYF.

The CDR3 region has the DNA TGCAGTGCTAGGGACGGTGAAGCTTTCTTT. Encoded protein: CSARDGEAFF. The J gene is TRBJ1-1, the V gene TRBV20-1; no reliable D call. Germline CDR1 DFQATT, CDR2 SNEGSKA (reference sequence). Trimming removed 3 bases from V and 7 bases from J, with 6 bases in between. The CDR3 consists of 10 residues.

This clone was observed a handful of times. This chain joins TRBV9 and TRBJ2-4; possibly TRBD2 for D (5 bases). V shed 3 bases and J shed 7 bases, with 20 bases lying between them. Per the germline V gene, CDR1 is SGDLS and CDR2 is YYNGEE. The length of the CDR3 is 16 residues. CDR3 nucleotides: TGTGCCAGCAGCGCTACCGACATCGGGGTTGGGAACATTCAGTACTTC. It encodes CASSATDIGVGNIQYF.

The chain links TRBV2 to TRBJ1-2; TRBD1 matches at 10 bases. J was trimmed by 4 bases and V by 10 bases; bases with no gene match: 9. The CDR3 consists of 14 residues. The germline V gene encodes CDR1 SNHLY and CDR2 FYNNEI. Written as DNA, the CDR3 is TGTGCCACCTCGGACAGGGGGGGTGCCTATGGCTACACCTTC. It encodes CATSDRGGAYGYTF.

This clone has a handful of counts. The rearrangement links TRBV28 to TRBJ2-7; perhaps TRBD1 as D (5 bases). V shed 6 bases and J shed 2 bases, with 11 bases lying between them. The germline gives CDR1 MDHEN, CDR2 SYDVKM. This CDR3 has 13 amino acids. CDR3 residues: CASSLDTTYEQYF. DNA for the CDR3: TGTGCCAGCAGCTTGGACACAACCTACGAGCAGTACTTC. The variable domain in full, completed from reference TRBV28 and TRBJ2-7, reads DVKVTQSSRYLVKRTGEKVFLECVQDMDHENMFWYRQDPGLGLRLIYFSYDVKMKEKGDIPEGYSVSREKKERFSLILESASTNQTSMYLCASSLDTTYEQYFGPGTRLTVT.

The V and J genes are TRBV7-2 and TRBJ2-3; D is ambiguous. The CDR3 length is 14 residues. The germline V gene has CDR1 SGHTA and CDR2 FQGNSA. V lost 5 bases to trimming and J lost 4 bases, with 13 bases between them. The CDR3 DNA follows: TGTGCCAGCAGCCCCGTGCTAGTAGCAGATACGCAGTATTTT. Residues: CASSPVLVADTQYF.

The chain employs TRBV5-1 and TRBJ1-2, with 7 bases lining up with TRBD1. This CDR3 is 16 amino acids long. V shed 4 bases and J 7 bases; nucleotides not matched to a gene: 16. Per the germline V gene, CDR1 is SGHRS and CDR2 is YFSETQ. The CDR3 loop reads CASSPTGQTGMRGYTF. CDR3 nucleotides: TGCGCCAGCAGCCCAACGGGACAGACTGGAATGCGTGGCTACACCTTC.

The rearrangement links TRBV28 to TRBJ1-4; possibly TRBD1 for D (6 bases). There are 15 residues in the CDR3. The germline V and J ends were trimmed by 6 bases and 7 bases, with 18 bases remaining between them. From germline, CDR1 is MDHEN and CDR2 SYDVKM. As DNA, the CDR3 is TGTGCCAGCAGCCACGAAGGGGGGCGCGTTGAAAAACTGTTTTTT. It specifies CASSHEGGRVEKLFF.

The chain couples TRBV7-6 to TRBJ2-7; D gene unclear. V lost 5 bases, J lost 6 bases, and 20 bases lay in between. The CDR3 totals 15 residues. In germline, CDR1 is SGHVS, CDR2 FNYEAQ. This CDR3 reads CASSVDGLSTGEQYF. CDR3 in DNA: TGTGCCAGCAGCGTTGACGGATTGTCTACTGGCGAGCAGTACTTC.

V and J are TRBV29-1 and TRBJ2-5, with a weak D call TRBD1 (6 bases). The end of the DNA is better explained by TRBJ2-7, so the J call may be wrong. Germline CDR1 SQVTM, CDR2 ANQGSEA. The CDR3 consists of 12 residues. The CDR3 DNA is TGCAGCGCCGCAGGGGTCGCCTACGAGCAGTACTTC. Protein sequence: CSAAGVAYEQYF.

The chain employs TRBV19 and TRBJ1-2, with 9 bases identical to TRBD1. The CDR3 covers 16 residues. V shed 3 bases and J 6 bases; nucleotides not matched to a gene: 11. Germline V gene lookup returns CDR1 LNHDA and CDR2 SQIVND (reference sequence). CDR3 sequence (DNA): TGTGCCAGTAGTATGACGGGACAGGGAGGGACGGATGGCTACACCTTC. This translates into CASSMTGQGGTDGYTF.

The chain uses TRBV2 and TRBJ1-1, with TRBD1 matching over 8 bases. The CDR3 has 14 residues. The V gene end was trimmed by 6 bases and the J gene end by 5 bases; junction bases not matched to a gene: 8. Germline V gene lookup returns CDR1 SNHLY and CDR2 FYNNEI. CDR3 DNA: TGTGCCAGCAGAGCCGCAGGGGGCGATACTGAAGCTTTCTTT. Translation gives CASRAAGGDTEAFF.

This clone was observed once. The chain joins TRBV11-1 to TRBJ2-2; D gene ambiguous. The CDR3 is 14 amino acids. V was clipped by 1 base and J by 4 bases, with 7 bases between them. CDR1 is SGHAT and CDR2 is FQDESV in the germline V gene (reference sequence). The CDR3 spells CASSLVRGTGELFF. In DNA, the CDR3 is TGTGCCAGCAGCTTAGTGCGCGGCACCGGGGAGCTGTTTTTT.